Listed here are 16 T cell receptor beta chains from one sample, sequenced in a study of blood T cell repertoires in COVID-19 (dated by TCRdb to 2020 to 2021). The protocol used for the library was the immunoSEQ multiplex PCR assay. TCRdb provides this immuneACCESS table in a form limited to in-frame rearrangements. Some clones are lacking; in checked studies, under half of them reflect an unresolved V gene, and why the rest are absent is not known. This sample lists 250,000 to 300,000 clones; roughly 80% were detected once. In total, the top ten clones hold more than 4% of the sample. Sequencing input: PBMCs or T cells enriched from blood (not recorded which). Receptor source: a man in his forties who had been exposed to COVID-19.

This chain joins TRBV30 and TRBJ2-7, with a tentative D call TRBD2 (6 bases). Deletions cut 2 bases from V and 0 bases from J, with 17 bases between. CDR1 is GTSNPN and CDR2 is SVGIG in the germline V gene (reference sequence). This CDR3 comprises 16 residues. In DNA, the CDR3 is TGTGCCTGGAGTTTTTTCCAAGCGGGTAGCTCCTACGAGCAGTACTTC. It codes for CAWSFFQAGSSYEQYF.

This clone was counted a few times. The V call is TRBV19, the J call TRBJ2-1, with a weak D call TRBD1 (5 bases). The CDR3 totals 15 residues. V shed 6 bases and J shed 2 bases, with 14 bases lying between them. CDR1 is LNHDA, CDR2 SQIVND, per germline (reference sequence). The CDR3 nucleotides read TGTGCCAGTAGCACCACAGGAGACCCCTACAATGAGCAGTTCTTC. Translating it yields CASSTTGDPYNEQFF.

The rearrangement joins TRBV18 to TRBJ1-5, with 7 nucleotides matching TRBD1. Germline V lookup: CDR1 KGHSH, CDR2 LQKENI. Trimming took 5 bases from V and 0 from J; bases not matched to a gene: 7. The CDR3 extends over 16 amino acids. The CDR3 region has the DNA TGTGCCAGCTCATCAAAAGACAGGGATAGCAATCAGCCCCAGCATTTT. It specifies CASSSKDRDSNQPQHF.

The chain joins TRBV2 to TRBJ1-1; 12 bases align to TRBD1. The V segment lost 8 bases and the J segment 5 bases; nucleotides outside the gene matches: 6. Germline lookup yields CDR1 SNHLY and CDR2 FYNNEI. This CDR3 has 14 amino acids. This CDR3 is CASGRDRGRTEAFF. CDR3 nucleotides: TGTGCCAGCGGTCGGGACAGGGGGCGAACTGAAGCTTTCTTT. The full variable domain, rest sourced from reference TRBV2 and TRBJ1-1, is EPEVTQTPSHQVTQMGQEVILRCVPISNHLYFYWYRQILGQKVEFLVSFYNNEISEKSEIFDDQFSVERPDGSNFTLKIRSTKLEDSAMYFCASGRDRGRTEAFFGQGTRLTVV.

V gene TRBV2 combines with J gene TRBJ1-5; D is ambiguous. Germline V gene data show CDR1 as SNHLY and CDR2 as FYNNEI. The CDR3 extends over 14 amino acids. V was trimmed by 7 bases and J by 0 bases, leaving 10 bases between them. DNA of the CDR3: TGTGCCAGCAATTACGCGAATAGCAATCAGCCCCAGCATTTT. Its protein is CASNYANSNQPQHF. The full variable domain, completed using reference TRBV2 and TRBJ1-5, is EPEVTQTPSHQVTQMGQEVILRCVPISNHLYFYWYRQILGQKVEFLVSFYNNEISEKSEIFDDQFSVERPDGSNFTLKIRSTKLEDSAMYFCASNYANSNQPQHFGDGTRLSIL.

V usage is TRBV27 and J usage is TRBJ2-1, with TRBD2 as a possible D gene (6 bases). Trimming left V 6 bases short and J 9 bases short, with 18 bases between. The CDR3 contains 14 residues. Per germline, CDR1 MNHEY and CDR2 SMNVEV (reference sequence). The CDR3 loop is CASRKTSLEGEQFF. DNA for the CDR3: TGTGCCAGCAGGAAGACTAGTCTTGAGGGTGAGCAGTTCTTC.

Concerning this clone: This specimen includes other DNA sequences encoding the same CDR3. The chain couples TRBV12-3 or TRBV12-4 to TRBJ1-1; D gene unclear. Deletions cut 3 bases from V and 2 bases from J, with 7 bases between. The CDR3 is 13 amino acids. CDR3 nucleotide sequence: TGTGCCAGCAGTTTTCGGGGAAACACTGAAGCTTTCTTT. It is translated as CASSFRGNTEAFF.

The V call is TRBV6-2 or TRBV6-3, the J call TRBJ2-3, with 7 bases matching TRBD2. Germline CDR1 MNHEY, CDR2 SVGEGT. The V and J ends lost 5 bases and 2 bases, in that order; junction bases with no gene match: 4. The CDR3 extends over 14 amino acids. Here the CDR3 DNA reads TGTGCCAGCAGTAAGCGGGGCCACACAGATACGCAGTATTTT. Its protein product is CASSKRGHTDTQYF.

V is TRBV12-5 and J is TRBJ1-5, with unresolved D. Trimming took off 5 bases at V and 7 bases at J, with 18 bases between the two ends. In germline, CDR1 is LGHNT, CDR2 FRNRAP. The CDR3 length is 15 residues. CDR3 region: CASGTTRDVGQPQHF. CDR3 nucleotides: TGTGCTAGTGGTACTACGAGGGATGTTGGGCAGCCCCAGCATTTT.

The V and J genes are TRBV7-2 and TRBJ1-5, with TRBD1 matching over 9 bases. J gave up 3 bases and V 5 bases, and 8 bases lay outside the gene matches. The germline CDR1 and CDR2 sequences are SGHTA and FQGNSA. The CDR3 contains 16 residues. The DNA of the CDR3 is TGTGCCAGCAGCCCCGGCGGACAGGGGATCAATCAGCCCCAGCATTTT. Its translation is CASSPGGQGINQPQHF.

The chain is built from TRBV9 and TRBJ2-1; 13 bases align to TRBD2. Germline CDR1 is SGDLS and CDR2 is YYNGEE. J lost 5 bases, V lost 5 bases, and 4 bases had no gene match. The CDR3 runs 15 residues. The CDR3, as DNA: TGTGCCAGCAGGGGACTAGCGGGGAGCGACAATGAGCAGTTCTTC. It translates to CASRGLAGSDNEQFF. Together with reference TRBV9 and TRBJ2-1, the CDR3 gives the full variable domain: DSGVTQTPKHLITATGQRVTLRCSPRSGDLSVYWYQQSLDQGLQFLIQYYNGEERAKGNILERFSAQQFPDLHSELNLSSLELGDSALYFCASRGLAGSDNEQFFGPGTRLTVL.

The genes are TRBV30 and TRBJ1-6; 9 nucleotides line up with TRBD1. The J segment lost 6 bases and the V segment lost 2 bases, leaving 11 bases of the junction unmatched. Germline V gene data show CDR1 as GTSNPN and CDR2 as SVGIG (reference sequence). The CDR3 loop spans 17 amino acids. This CDR3 is CAWSFPGQGVRNSPLHF. Here the CDR3 DNA reads TGTGCCTGGAGTTTCCCGGGACAGGGAGTTCGTAATTCACCCCTCCACTTT.

This clone was counted many times. The rearrangement links TRBV7-9 to TRBJ1-1; possible D gene TRBD1, 5 bases. Germline-derived CDR1 and CDR2 are SEHNR and FQNEAQ (reference sequence). V was pared by 7 bases and J by 3 bases, with 24 bases between. This CDR3 contains 17 residues. The CDR3 spells CASTSRNDRAIHTEAFF. Written as DNA, the CDR3 is TGTGCCAGCACCTCCCGCAACGACAGAGCGATACACACTGAAGCTTTCTTT.

This clone was recorded only once. The chain uses TRBV4-1 and TRBJ2-7, with TRBD2 matching 7 bases. V dropped 1 base and J dropped 6; count of bases not matched to a gene: 9. Germline values: CDR1 MGHRA, CDR2 YSYEKL. The CDR3 sequence is 15 residues long. The DNA of the CDR3 is TGCGCCAGCAGCCAAGTAACCGGGAGGCGGGGCGAGCAGTACTTC. It is translated as CASSQVTGRRGEQYF.

A few counts support this clone. The chain couples TRBV5-1 to TRBJ1-2; D call uncertain. The CDR3 is made up of 15 amino acids. The V end was cut by 4 bases, the J end by 0 bases, with 13 bases between. Germline-derived CDR1 and CDR2 are SGHRS and YFSETQ. CDR3 in DNA: TGCGCCAGCAGCAACCGGGAAACAGCTAACTATGGCTACACCTTC. Protein: CASSNRETANYGYTF.

The chain employs TRBV7-7 and TRBJ2-1; TRBD2 agrees at 8 bases. The CDR3 runs 18 residues. Germline V gene sequence: CDR1 SSHAT, CDR2 FNYEAQ (reference sequence). The CDR3 loop is CASAAGALGVSSYNEQFF. CDR3 DNA sequence: TGTGCTAGCGCAGCGGGAGCCCTAGGGGTAAGCTCCTACAATGAGCAGTTCTTC.